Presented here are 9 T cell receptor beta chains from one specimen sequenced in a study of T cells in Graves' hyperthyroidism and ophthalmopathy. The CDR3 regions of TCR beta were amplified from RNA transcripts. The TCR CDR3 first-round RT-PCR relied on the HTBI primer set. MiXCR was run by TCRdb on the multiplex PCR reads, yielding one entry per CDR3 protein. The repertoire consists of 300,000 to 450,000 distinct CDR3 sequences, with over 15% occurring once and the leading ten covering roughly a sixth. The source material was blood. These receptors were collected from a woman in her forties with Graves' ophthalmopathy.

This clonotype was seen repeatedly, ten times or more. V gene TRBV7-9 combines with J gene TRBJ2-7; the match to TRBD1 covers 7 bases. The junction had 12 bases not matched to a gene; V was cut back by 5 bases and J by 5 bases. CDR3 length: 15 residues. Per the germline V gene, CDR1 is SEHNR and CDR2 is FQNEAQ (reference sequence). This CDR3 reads CASSDPGQYPHEQYF. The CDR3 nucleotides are TGTGCCAGCAGCGATCCGGGACAGTACCCCCACGAGCAGTACTTC.

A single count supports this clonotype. The CDR3 is CASSLEGAVHQETQYF. Here the CDR3 DNA reads TGTGCCAGCAGTTTGGAGGGAGCGGTGCACCAAGAGACCCAGTACTTC. The V and J genes are TRBV12-3 or TRBV12-4 and TRBJ2-5; tentative D call: TRBD2 (6 bases). V was pared by 3 bases and J by 0 bases, with 14 bases between. CDR3 size: 16 residues.

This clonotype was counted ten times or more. The CDR3, as DNA: TGTGCCAGCAAACGGGATCGCCAAAACTATGGCTACACCTTC. Amino acid sequence: CASKRDRQNYGYTF. The chain combines TRBV6-5 with TRBJ1-2; no firm D call. Trimming cost V 7 bases and J 2 bases, with 14 bases left between them. CDR3 length equals 14 residues. Germline V gene data show CDR1 as MNHEY and CDR2 as SVGAGI.

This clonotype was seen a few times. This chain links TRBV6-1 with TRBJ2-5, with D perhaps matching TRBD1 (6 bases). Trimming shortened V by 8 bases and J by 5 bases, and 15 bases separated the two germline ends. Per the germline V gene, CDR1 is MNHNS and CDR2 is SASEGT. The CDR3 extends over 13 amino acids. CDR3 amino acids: CASGQGGWETQYF. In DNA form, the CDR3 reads TGTGCCAGCGGCCAAGGGGGTTGGGAGACCCAGTACTTC.

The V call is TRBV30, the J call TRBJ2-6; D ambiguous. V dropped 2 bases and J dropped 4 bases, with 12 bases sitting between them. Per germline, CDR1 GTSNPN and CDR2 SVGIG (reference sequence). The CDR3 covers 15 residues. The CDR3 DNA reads TGTGCCTGGAGTAAACCCCCAATGGGGGCCAACGTCCTGACTTTC. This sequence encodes CAWSKPPMGANVLTF.

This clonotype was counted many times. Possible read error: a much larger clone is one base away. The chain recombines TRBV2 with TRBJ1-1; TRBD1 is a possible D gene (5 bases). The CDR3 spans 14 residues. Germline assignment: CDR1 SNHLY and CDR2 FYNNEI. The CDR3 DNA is TGTGCCAGCAGTGATGACTGGCAGGGTACTGAAGCTCTCTTT. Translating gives CASSDDWQGTEALF.

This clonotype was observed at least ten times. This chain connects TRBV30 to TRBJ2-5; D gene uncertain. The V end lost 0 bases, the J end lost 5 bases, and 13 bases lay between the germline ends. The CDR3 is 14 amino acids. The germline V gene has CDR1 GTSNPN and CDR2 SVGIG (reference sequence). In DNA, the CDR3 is TGTGCCTGGAGTGTATTGAATGCCGCGGAGACCCAGTACTTC. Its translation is CAWSVLNAAETQYF.

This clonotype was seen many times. CDR3 nucleotide sequence: TGTGCCAGCAGGGGAGCTGGGGGAGATACGCAGTATTTT. Translation gives CASRGAGGDTQYF. The V call is TRBV2, the J call TRBJ2-3; perhaps D is TRBD1 or TRBD2 (5 bases each). The CDR3 consists of 13 residues. The V gene lost 6 bases and the J gene lost 5 bases, with 12 bases spanning the gap. CDR1 and CDR2 from the germline V gene are SNHLY and FYNNEI.

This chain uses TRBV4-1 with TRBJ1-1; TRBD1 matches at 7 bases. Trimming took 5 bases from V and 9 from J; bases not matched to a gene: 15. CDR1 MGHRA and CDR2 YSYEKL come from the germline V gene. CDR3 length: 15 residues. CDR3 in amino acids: CASSKGTAEITKAFF. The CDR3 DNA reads TGCGCCAGCAGCAAGGGGACAGCGGAGATAACAAAAGCTTTCTTT.